The clone carrying this T cell receptor beta chain was observed a handful of times. Its antigen is not known. The sample belongs to a study of regulatory T cells in long-lasting Graves disease. Overall study findings and caveats: Shared public clonotypes totalled fewer than 3,000 in persistent patients, compared with roughly 970 in new patients. Persistent disease preferred TRBV28, TRBJ1-2 and TRBJ2-5; new disease, TRBV20-1 and TRBJ2-1.

Time point given: newly diagnosed GD, antithyroid drugs for less than 3 months. RNA extracted from PBMCs served as the sequencing template. Blood from the periphery, around 9.3 milliliters in all, was drawn into EDTA tubes. Combining iRepertoire HTBI primers with Arm-PCR of CDR3 regions, the authors built TCR beta libraries. In TCRdb, the multiplex PCR reads were re-called with MiXCR into one record per CDR3 protein. This sample has 500,000 to 700,000 distinct CDR3 sequences; roughly 15% occur once, and the top ten carry around 18%. From germline, CDR1 is SGHRS and CDR2 YFSETQ. Trimming took off 2 bases at V and 7 bases at J, with 7 bases between the two ends. The CDR3 is made up of 11 amino acids. These data were also filed under a second study, of T cells in Graves' hyperthyroidism and ophthalmopathy. That paper adds: Model predictions of ophthalmopathy came a median roughly 6.4 months before onset.

The origin of this receptor is a woman aged 25 to 39 with Graves disease. The gene calls are TRBV5-1 and TRBJ2-7, with D tentatively TRBD1 (5 bases). The sequencing here drew on peripheral blood mononuclear cells (PBMCs), taken at new diagnosis, from a patient treated with antithyroid drugs. CDR3 region: CASSFDREQYF. DNA for the CDR3: TGCGCCAGCAGCTTCGACAGAGAGCAGTACTTC.